The present entry profiles one T cell receptor (beta chain) with its context. TCRdb's table, derived via immunoSEQ multiplex PCR, lists solely in-frame clones and lacks some. The sample contains some 81,000 clones, less than 95% of which appear only once. The sample originates from a study of blood T cell repertoires in COVID-19. As for the study in general: Nucleic acid was either cDNA or gDNA, and it came from T cells, B-cell-depleted T cells, or PBMCs.

The CDR3 totals 15 residues. Germline V gives CDR1 SGHNT, CDR2 YYREEE (reference sequence). The junction had 9 bases not matched to a gene; V was cut back by 6 bases and J by 4 bases. The V call is TRBV5-4, the J call TRBJ2-3; 9 bases are a match to TRBD2. Sequenced: peripheral blood. This TCR was sampled from a woman aged 50 to 65 in a cohort sampled during active COVID-19. CDR3 region: CASTPRASGADTQYF. In DNA form, the CDR3 reads TGTGCCAGCACCCCCAGGGCTAGCGGGGCAGATACGCAGTATTTT.